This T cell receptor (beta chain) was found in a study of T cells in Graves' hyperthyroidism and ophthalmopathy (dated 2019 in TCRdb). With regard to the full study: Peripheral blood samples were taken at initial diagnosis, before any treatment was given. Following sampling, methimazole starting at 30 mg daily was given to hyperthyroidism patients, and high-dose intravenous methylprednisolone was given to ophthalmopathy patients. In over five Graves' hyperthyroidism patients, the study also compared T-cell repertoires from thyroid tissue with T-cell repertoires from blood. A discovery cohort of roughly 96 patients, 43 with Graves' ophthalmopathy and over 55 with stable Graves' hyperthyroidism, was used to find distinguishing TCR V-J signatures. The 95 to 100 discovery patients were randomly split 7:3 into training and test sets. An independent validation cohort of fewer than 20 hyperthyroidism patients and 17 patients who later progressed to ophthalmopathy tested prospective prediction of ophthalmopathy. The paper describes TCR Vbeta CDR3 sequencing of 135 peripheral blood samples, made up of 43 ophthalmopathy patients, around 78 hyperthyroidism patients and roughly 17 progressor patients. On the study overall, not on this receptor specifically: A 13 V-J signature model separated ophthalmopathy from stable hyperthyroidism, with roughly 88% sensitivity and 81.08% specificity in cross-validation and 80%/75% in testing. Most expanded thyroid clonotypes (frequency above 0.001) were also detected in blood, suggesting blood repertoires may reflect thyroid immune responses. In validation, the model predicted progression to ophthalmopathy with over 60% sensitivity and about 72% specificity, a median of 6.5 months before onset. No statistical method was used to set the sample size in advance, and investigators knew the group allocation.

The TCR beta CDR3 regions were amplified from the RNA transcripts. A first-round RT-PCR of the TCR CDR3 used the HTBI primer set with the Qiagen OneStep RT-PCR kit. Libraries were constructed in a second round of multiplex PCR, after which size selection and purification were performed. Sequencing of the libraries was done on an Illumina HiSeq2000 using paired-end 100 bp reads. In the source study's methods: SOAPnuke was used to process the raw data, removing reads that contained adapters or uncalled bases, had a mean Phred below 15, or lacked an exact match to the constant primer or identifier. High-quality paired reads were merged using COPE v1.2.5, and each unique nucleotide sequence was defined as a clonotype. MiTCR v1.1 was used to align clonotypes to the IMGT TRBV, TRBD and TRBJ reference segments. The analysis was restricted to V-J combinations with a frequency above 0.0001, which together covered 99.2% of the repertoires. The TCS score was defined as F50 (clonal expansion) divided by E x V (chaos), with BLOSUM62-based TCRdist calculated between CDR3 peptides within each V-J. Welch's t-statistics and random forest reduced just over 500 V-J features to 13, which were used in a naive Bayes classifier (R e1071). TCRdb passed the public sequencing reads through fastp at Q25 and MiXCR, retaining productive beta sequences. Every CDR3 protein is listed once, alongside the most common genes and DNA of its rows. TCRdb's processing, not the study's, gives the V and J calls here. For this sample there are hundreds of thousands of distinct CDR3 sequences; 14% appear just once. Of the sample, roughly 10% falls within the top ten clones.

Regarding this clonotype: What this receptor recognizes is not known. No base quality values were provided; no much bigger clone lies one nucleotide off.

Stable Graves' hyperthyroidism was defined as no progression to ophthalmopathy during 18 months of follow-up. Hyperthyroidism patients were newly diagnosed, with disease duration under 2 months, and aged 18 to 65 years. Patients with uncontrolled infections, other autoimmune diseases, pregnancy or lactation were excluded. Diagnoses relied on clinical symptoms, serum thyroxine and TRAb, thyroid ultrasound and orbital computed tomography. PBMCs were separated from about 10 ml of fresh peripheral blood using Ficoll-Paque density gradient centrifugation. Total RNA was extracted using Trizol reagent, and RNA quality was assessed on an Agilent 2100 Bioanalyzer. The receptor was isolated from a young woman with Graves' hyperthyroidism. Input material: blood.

The CDR3 loop reads CSVVPGQGSGEQFF. The DNA reads TGCAGCGTCGTACCGGGACAGGGAAGCGGAGAGCAGTTCTTC. The V gene is TRBV29-1 and the J gene is TRBJ2-1; 9 junctional bases match TRBD1. CDR1 and CDR2 (SQVTM, ANQGSEA) derive from the germline V gene. Inclusive of the bounding cysteine and phenylalanine, the CDR3 is 14 residues long. The only DNA kept is the CDR3, 42 bases in frame from the first base. Trimming removed 6 bases from V and 10 bases from J; the gene matches leave 13 bases unexplained.